This T cell receptor beta chain was identified in a study of cytomegalovirus exposure and HLA in healthy donors. The primer mix had 60 Vbeta and 13 Jbeta primers. The repertoire was sequenced with immunoSEQ multiplex PCR; TCRdb's copy has only in-frame clones and lacks some. Seen here are nearly 95,000 clones, roughly 8.2% observed once, and the top ten hold approximately 2.4%. This clone was counted between two and nine times. The antigen remains undetermined. Study findings and constraints: In a later analysis, a missense DCLRE1C variant was linked to TCR beta V- and J-gene trimming.

The CDR3 consists of 16 residues. Per germline, CDR1 MDHEN and CDR2 SYDVKM. V was clipped by 3 bases and J by 0 bases, with 12 bases between them. This chain joins TRBV28 and TRBJ1-5; tentatively, D is TRBD1 (5 bases). The source material was PBMCs. The source of this sequence is a man between 45 and 60 years old in good health and CMV-seronegative. The CDR3 DNA reads as TGTGCCAGCAGTTTTGAGACAGCGAATAGCAATCAGCCCCAGCATTTT. Its translation is CASSFETANSNQPQHF.